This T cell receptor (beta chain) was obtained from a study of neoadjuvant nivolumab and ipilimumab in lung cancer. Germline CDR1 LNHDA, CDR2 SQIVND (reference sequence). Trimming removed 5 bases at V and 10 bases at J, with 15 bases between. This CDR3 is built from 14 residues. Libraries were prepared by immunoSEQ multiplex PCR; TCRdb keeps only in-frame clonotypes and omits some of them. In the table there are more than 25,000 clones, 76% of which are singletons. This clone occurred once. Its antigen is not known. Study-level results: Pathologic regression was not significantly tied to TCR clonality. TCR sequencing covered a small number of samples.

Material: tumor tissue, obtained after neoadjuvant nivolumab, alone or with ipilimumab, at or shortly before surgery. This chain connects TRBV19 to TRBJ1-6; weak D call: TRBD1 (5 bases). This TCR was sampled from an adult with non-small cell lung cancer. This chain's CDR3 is CASSPQGDYSPLHF. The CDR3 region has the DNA TGTGCCAGTAGTCCCCAGGGAGATTACTCACCCCTCCACTTT.